Sequencing of this T cell receptor beta chain was carried out in a study of cytomegalovirus exposure and HLA in healthy donors (dated by TCRdb to about 2017). At the level of the whole study: According to an earlier analysis of 550 to 750 of the donors, about 179 million T cells yielded roughly 100 million unique TCR beta sequences and about 300 Gb of sequence data. Around 330 gigabases of sequencing data and 75 million to 85 million unique TCR sequences made up an early release that covered around 640 HLA-typed donors. Of the approximately 400 genotyped donors, approximately 81% were placed in the genetic ancestry cluster associated with self-reported Caucasian donors. The study was designed to test whether signatures of past pathogen exposure could be identified by cataloging public T cell receptors. Using immunosequencing, the study profiled T cell repertoires from roughly 650 subjects and related those repertoires to cytomegalovirus serostatus. A separate validation cohort of 100 to 150 different subjects was used in addition to the approximately 610-subject first cohort. To predict cytomegalovirus infection status, the study brought together high-throughput TCR immunosequencing, statistical association of individual TCRs with disease status, and machine learning. In a later analysis, previously published TCR beta repertoires from some 640 donors were re-analyzed and high-resolution HLA genotyping was added so that TCR occurrence patterns could be studied. In the later analysis, no new phenotypic data were used to find candidate immune exposures; instead, reliance was placed on TCR beta sequences and their occurrence across donors. In an earlier analysis of roughly 600 of the donors, high-throughput TCR beta sequencing was used to judge whether each TCR beta V gene segment behaved as functional or pseudogenic. Donor age, sex, ethnicity and CMV serostatus were compiled alongside the repertoire data. A later genetic analysis used genome-wide SNP genotypes for about three fifths of the roughly 700 donors, treating that subset as a discovery cohort. All discovery cohort repertoires had been generated on a single sequencing platform. HLA typing covered class I and class II loci at four-digit resolution. Typing coverage varied by locus: roughly 620-640 donors for A, B, C, DRB1 and DQB1; roughly 560 for DQA1; around 610 for DPA1; approximately 470 for DPB1. Four or five DR-DQ haplotypes were treated as single units for association and clustering because of strong linkage in the cohort. Across under 500 genotyped donors of the cohort, an average of about 220,000 unique TCR beta nucleotide sequences per donor were sequenced, and roughly a sixth of those sequences were non-productive. The research as a whole found: A later analysis found that most CMV-associated TCR beta chains appeared HLA-restricted, with HLA associations seemingly driven largely by CMV exposure. According to the authors, the approach could potentially be generalized to other disease states and immunological phenotypes. A cluster of highly shared sequence variants was judged likely to represent a technical artifact of the sequencing pipeline. In a later genetic analysis, a missense DCLRE1C variant was associated with V-gene and J-gene trimming of TCR beta chains, and the association was replicated in an independent cohort. Sequencing depth was assumed to be roughly uniform across donors in the presence/absence analyses, though that assumption may not hold. According to a later analysis, parvovirus B19, influenza, CMV and Epstein-Barr virus appeared linked to several top co-occurrence clusters. In a later analysis, some 18,000 TCR beta sequences were associated with specific HLA alleles at a false discovery rate of 0.05. Compared with equally common non-associated chains, HLA-associated TCR beta chains in a later analysis were more clonally expanded and had lower generation probabilities. This cohort had only TCR beta chains sequenced, and the lack of alpha or paired-chain data limited which features could be detected. A later analysis found that TCR association rates varied across HLA loci, with DRB1 alleles showing the most associated TCRs and HLA-C alleles the fewest. When HLA alleles, especially DR and DQ, strongly co-occurred, TCR associations were difficult to assign to individual alleles. Because some donors lacked HLA typing at each locus, the association tests relied only on the typed subset. A further reported finding was that TCR beta sequences accurately predicted the HLA-A and HLA-B alleles for most subjects in the first cohort. Cytomegalovirus status was reported to be diagnosed by the classifier with high specificity and sensitivity in both the original and validation cohorts. For the cohort, immune exposure information was limited to CMV serostatus. Because the 87-base-pair reads could not distinguish some IMGT-functional V segments, including TRBV6-2 and TRBV6-3, those segments were excluded. A total of around 150 TCR beta chains were listed by the study as associated with cytomegalovirus. While some public TCRs were present in many individuals, most TCR sequences turned up only very rarely across donors. Because counts were too low, seventeen rarely observed V segments, including chromosome 9 orphons, were excluded from the earlier analysis of 587 of the donors. A later genetic analysis reported fewer N-insertions in productive TCRs among donors in an Asian-associated ancestry cluster than the approximately 670-donor mean. In vitro tests confirmed that a few of the cytomegalovirus-associated TCR beta chains recognize cytomegalovirus antigens. In an earlier analysis of some 500 of the donors, most TCR beta V segments appeared in productive rearrangements about 87% or about 30% of the time, broadly matching IMGT annotations. Linkage disequilibrium might explain the correlated functional status among segregating V segments, but an unknown experimental factor could not be ruled out.

This clone was seen just once. No cognate antigen has been identified for it. Base-call qualities are not available, and no considerably larger clone is one nucleotide away. Library preparation was by the immunoSEQ multiplex PCR assay. For the multiplex PCR, a mixture combining 60 forward primers for TCR Vbeta segments and 13 reverse primers for TCR Jbeta segments was used. A multiplex PCR assay on genomic DNA amplified the CDR3 region of rearranged TCR beta genes. The amplified TCR beta libraries were sequenced on the Illumina HiSeq System as 87-base-pair reads. The authors' pipeline ran thus. In a later analysis, tens of millions of unique TCR beta chains were counted across the 500 to 850 repertoires, and roughly 10 million of these chains were shared by at least two donors. To remove PCR and sequencing errors, raw reads were error-corrected and collapsed into unique sequences using a nearest-neighbor algorithm that merged closely related sequences. V, D and J gene segments were assigned by aligning CDR3 sequences to IMGT reference sequences. For a sequence to be retained, at least a six-nucleotide match to both a V gene segment and a J gene segment was required. Rearrangements were called productive when the CDR3 lacked stop codons and stayed in frame with V and J; all others were non-productive. CDR3 was defined according to IMGT convention as the region running from the second conserved V-encoded cysteine to the conserved J-encoded phenylalanine. Sequences without an unambiguous match to a single V gene segment were excluded from the earlier analysis of approximately 600 of the donors. In an earlier analysis of approximately 610 of the donors, V segments were called functional above 56.7% productive rearrangements and were called segregating when the between-donor standard deviation exceeded 5%. A statistical classification framework was built for diagnosing cytomegalovirus status from the catalog of TCR beta chain sequences. A later analysis assigned V and J genes by comparing TCR nucleotide sequences with IMGT/GENE-DB human TR gene sequences. In a later analysis, CDR3 sequences and most-parsimonious VDJ recombination scenarios were assigned using the TCRdist pipeline. A later analysis defined each TCR beta chain by its CDR3 amino acid sequence plus V-gene family, and excluded reads lacking a unique V-gene family. As a way to deal with suspected cross-contamination and a sequencing artifact, a later analysis dropped approximately 590 nucleotide sequences that were highly shared and had low generation probability. A later analysis calculated a clonal expansion index for each public chain from normalized within-repertoire ranks of inferred template counts. A later analysis computed generation probabilities with a VDJ recombination model fitted to out-of-frame rearrangements, and checked the results against IGoR. In a later analysis, TCR-TCR, TCR-HLA and TCR-CMV co-occurrence was scored with hypergeometric tests, and a repertoire-size bias correction was applied to TCR pairs. To estimate false discovery rates, a later analysis permuted the HLA or CMV assignments 20 times. In a later analysis, co-occurring TCRs were grouped using DBSCAN, with TCRdist sequence similarity added in when clustering inside HLA-allele-positive subsets. For co-occurrence clustering, repertoires with fewer than 30,000 or more than 120,000 public chains were excluded, along with five or six repertoires with anomalous nucleotide sharing. TCRdb took this table from immuneACCESS and kept in-frame rearrangements with V and J called. Such tables lack part of the clones; where checked against another copy, unresolved V genes explain under half of the gap, and the rest is unexplained. Clonal size and the V and J genes are those of that table, whereas D and trimming came from the DNA. Recorded for this sample are under 200,000 clones; approximately 84% of them occurred a single time. The ten largest clones add up to roughly 7% of the sample.

CDR1 and CDR2 are drawn from the germline V gene: SNHLY, FYNNEI. Trimming takes 7 bases from V and 2 bases from J, and the germline ends sit 11 bases apart. The CDR3 goes from the cysteine to the phenylalanine over 13 residues. CDR3 DNA is the only sequence kept; it has 39 bases, read in frame from the first base. The cohort was made up of around 720 healthy bone marrow donors. All cohort members were sampled while nominally healthy, although unrecorded immune exposures were likely present. The donor was CMV seropositive and was included in the group of 270 or so seropositive cohort members. A peripheral blood sample was provided by each donor, and peripheral blood mononuclear cells were used for TCR beta sequencing. The Qiagen DNeasy Blood Extraction Kit was used to extract genomic DNA from the blood cell samples.

The rearranged segments are TRBV2 and TRBJ2-5; TRBD2 is a weak D gene call, 6 bases matching. The specimen sequenced was PBMCs. The clonotype was recovered from a middle-aged woman in good health and CMV-seropositive. This receptor carries the CDR3 CASNGGRQETQYF. The DNA sequence reads TGTGCCAGCAACGGGGGACGGCAAGAGACCCAGTACTTC.